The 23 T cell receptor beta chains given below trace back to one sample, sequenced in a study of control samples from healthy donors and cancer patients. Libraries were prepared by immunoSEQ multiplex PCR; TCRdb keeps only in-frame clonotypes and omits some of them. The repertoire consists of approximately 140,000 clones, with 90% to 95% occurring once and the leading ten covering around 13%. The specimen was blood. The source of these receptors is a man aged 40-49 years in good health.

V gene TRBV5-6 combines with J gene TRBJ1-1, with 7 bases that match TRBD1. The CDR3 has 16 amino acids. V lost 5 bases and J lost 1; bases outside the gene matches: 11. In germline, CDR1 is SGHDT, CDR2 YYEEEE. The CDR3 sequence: CASSYTGAASNTEAFF. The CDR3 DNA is TGTGCCAGCAGTTACACAGGGGCCGCCTCGAACACTGAAGCTTTCTTT.

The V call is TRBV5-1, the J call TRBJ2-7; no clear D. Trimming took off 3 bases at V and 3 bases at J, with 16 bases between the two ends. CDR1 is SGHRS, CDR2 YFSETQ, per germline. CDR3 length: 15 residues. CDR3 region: CASSYSAGSLYEQYF. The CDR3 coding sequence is TGCGCCAGCAGCTATTCGGCCGGGTCCCTCTACGAGCAGTACTTC.

CDR3 coding DNA: TGTGCCAGCAGGACAATCTATAATTCACCCCTCCACTTT. Its translation is CASRTIYNSPLHF. This chain uses TRBV25-1 with TRBJ1-6; no firm D call. This CDR3 region has 13 residues. In germline, CDR1 is MGHDK, CDR2 SYGVNS. Trimming cost V 6 bases and J 3 bases, with 6 bases left between them. Complete variable domain (other parts from reference TRBV25-1 and TRBJ1-6): EADIYQTPRYLVIGTGKKITLECSQTMGHDKMYWYQQDPGMELHLIHYSYGVNSTEKGDLSSESTVSRIRTEHFPLTLESARPSHTSQYLCASRTIYNSPLHFGNGTRLTVT.

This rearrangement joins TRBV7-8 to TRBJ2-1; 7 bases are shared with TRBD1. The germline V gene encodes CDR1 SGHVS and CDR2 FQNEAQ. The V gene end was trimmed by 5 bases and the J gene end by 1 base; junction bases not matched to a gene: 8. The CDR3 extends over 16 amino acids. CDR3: CASSQRDRVSYNEQFF. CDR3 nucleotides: TGTGCCAGCAGCCAGAGGGACAGAGTATCCTACAATGAGCAGTTCTTC.

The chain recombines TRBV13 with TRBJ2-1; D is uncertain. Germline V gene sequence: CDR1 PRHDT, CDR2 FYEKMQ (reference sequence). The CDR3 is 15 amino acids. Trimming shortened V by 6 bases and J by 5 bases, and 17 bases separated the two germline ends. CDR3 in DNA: TGTGCCAGCAGATATGGCGGAGCTTCCAACAATGAGCAGTTCTTC. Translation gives CASRYGGASNNEQFF. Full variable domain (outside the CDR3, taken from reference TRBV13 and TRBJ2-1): AAGVIQSPRHLIKEKRETATLKCYPIPRHDTVYWYQQGPGQDPQFLISFYEKMQSDKGSIPDRFSAQQFSDYHSELNMSSLELGDSALYFCASRYGGASNNEQFFGPGTRLTVL.

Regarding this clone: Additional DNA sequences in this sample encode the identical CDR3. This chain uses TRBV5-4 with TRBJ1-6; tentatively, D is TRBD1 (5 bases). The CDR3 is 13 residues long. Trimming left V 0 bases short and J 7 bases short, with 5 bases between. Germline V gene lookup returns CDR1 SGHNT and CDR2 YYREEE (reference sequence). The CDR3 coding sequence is TGTGCCAGCAGCTTGGCAGGGAATTCACCCCTCCACTTT. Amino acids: CASSLAGNSPLHF.

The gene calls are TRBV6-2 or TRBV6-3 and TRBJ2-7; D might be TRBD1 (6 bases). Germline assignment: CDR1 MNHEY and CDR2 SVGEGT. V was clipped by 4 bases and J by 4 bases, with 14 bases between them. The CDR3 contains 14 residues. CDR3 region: CASSLSRGGYEQYF. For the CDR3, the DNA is TGTGCCAGCAGTTTATCCAGGGGCGGGTACGAGCAGTACTTC.

This chain's CDR3 is CASNTGGAYGYTF. The DNA of the CDR3 is TGTGCCAGCAATACGGGGGGGGCCTATGGCTACACCTTC. V gene TRBV12-3 or TRBV12-4 combines with J gene TRBJ1-2; possible D gene TRBD1, 6 bases. V was shortened by 7 bases and J by 4 bases, with 13 bases between the two germline ends. This CDR3 has 13 residues.

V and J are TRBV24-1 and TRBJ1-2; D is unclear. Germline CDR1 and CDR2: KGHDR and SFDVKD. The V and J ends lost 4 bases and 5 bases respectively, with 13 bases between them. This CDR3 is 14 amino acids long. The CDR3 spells CATSDPGRKYGYTF. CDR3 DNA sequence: TGTGCCACCAGTGACCCTGGACGGAAATATGGCTACACCTTC.

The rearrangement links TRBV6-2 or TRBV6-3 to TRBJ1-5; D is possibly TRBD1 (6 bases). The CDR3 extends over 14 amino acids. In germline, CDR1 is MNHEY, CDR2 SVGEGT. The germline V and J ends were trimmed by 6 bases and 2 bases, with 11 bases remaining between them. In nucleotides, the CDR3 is TGTGCCAGCAGCCAGGGACATCGCAATCAGCCCCAGCATTTT. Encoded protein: CASSQGHRNQPQHF.

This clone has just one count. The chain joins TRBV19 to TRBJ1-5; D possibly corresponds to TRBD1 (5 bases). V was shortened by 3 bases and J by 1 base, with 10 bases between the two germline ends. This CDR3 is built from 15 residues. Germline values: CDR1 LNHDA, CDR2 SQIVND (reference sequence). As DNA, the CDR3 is TGTGCCAGTAGTATGAAGGGGCCGAGCAATCAGCCCCAGCATTTT. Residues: CASSMKGPSNQPQHF.

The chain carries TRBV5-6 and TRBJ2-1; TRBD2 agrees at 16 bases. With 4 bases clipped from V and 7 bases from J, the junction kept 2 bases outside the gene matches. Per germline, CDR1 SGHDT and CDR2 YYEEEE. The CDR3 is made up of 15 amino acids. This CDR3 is CASSPGLAGGNEQFF. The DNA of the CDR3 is TGTGCCAGCAGCCCGGGACTAGCGGGGGGGAATGAGCAGTTCTTC.

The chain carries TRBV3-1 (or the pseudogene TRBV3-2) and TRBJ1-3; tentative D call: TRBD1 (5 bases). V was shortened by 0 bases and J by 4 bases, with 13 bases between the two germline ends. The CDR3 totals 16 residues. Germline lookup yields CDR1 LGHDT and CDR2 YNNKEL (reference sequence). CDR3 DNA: TGTGCCAGCAGCCAAGATCCCGTCAGGGCCGGAAACACCATATATTTT. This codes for CASSQDPVRAGNTIYF.

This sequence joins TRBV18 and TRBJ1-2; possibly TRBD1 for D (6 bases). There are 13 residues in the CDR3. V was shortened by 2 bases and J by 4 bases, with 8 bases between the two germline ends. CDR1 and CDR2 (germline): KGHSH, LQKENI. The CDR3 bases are TGTGCCAGCTCACCAGACAGGAGCTATGGCTACACCTTC. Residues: CASSPDRSYGYTF. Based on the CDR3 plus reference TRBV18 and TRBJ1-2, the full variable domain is NAGVMQNPRHLVRRRGQEARLRCSPMKGHSHVYWYRQLPEEGLKFMVYLQKENIIDESGMPKERFSAEFPKEGPSILRIQQVVRGDSAAYFCASSPDRSYGYTFGSGTRLTVV.

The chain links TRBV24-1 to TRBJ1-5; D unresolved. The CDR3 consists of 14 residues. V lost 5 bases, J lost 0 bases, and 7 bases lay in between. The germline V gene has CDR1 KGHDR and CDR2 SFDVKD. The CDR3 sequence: CATSGSGSNQPQHF. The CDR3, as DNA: TGTGCCACCAGTGGAAGCGGTAGCAATCAGCCCCAGCATTTT.

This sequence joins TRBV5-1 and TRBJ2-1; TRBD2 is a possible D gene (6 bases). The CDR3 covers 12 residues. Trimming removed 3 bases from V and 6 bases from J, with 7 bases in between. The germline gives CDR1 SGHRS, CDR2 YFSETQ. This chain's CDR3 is CASSYGGNEQFF. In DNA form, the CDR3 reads TGCGCCAGCAGCTACGGGGGCAATGAGCAGTTCTTC.

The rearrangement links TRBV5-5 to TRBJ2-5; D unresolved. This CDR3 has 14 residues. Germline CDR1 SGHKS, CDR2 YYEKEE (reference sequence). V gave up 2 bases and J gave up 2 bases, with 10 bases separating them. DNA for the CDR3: TGTGCCAGCAGCTTTTTTGGGCTACAAGAGACCCAGTACTTC. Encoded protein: CASSFFGLQETQYF.

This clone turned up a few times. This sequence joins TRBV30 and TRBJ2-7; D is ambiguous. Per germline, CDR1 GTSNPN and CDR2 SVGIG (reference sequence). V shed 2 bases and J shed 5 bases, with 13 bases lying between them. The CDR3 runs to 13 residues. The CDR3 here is CAWSSERRDEQYF. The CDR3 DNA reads TGTGCCTGGAGTTCCGAGCGTAGGGACGAGCAGTACTTC.

The CDR3 reads CASGVNTEAFF. CDR3 nucleotide sequence: TGTGCCTCGGGGGTGAACACTGAAGCTTTCTTT. This chain joins TRBV3-1 (or the pseudogene TRBV3-2) and TRBJ1-1, with a tentative D call TRBD1 (5 bases). Germline loops: CDR1 LGHDT, CDR2 YNNKEL (reference sequence). This CDR3 comprises 11 residues. V shed 11 bases and J shed 0 bases, with 7 bases lying between them.

CDR3 DNA sequence: TGTGCCAGCAGTACACAGGGGTACGAGCAGTACTTC. It specifies CASSTQGYEQYF. V and J are TRBV6-2 or TRBV6-3 and TRBJ2-7, with TRBD1 identical over 7 bases. V dropped 5 bases and J dropped 4; count of bases not matched to a gene: 2. CDR1 is MNHEY, CDR2 SVGEGT, per germline. The CDR3 is 12 amino acids.

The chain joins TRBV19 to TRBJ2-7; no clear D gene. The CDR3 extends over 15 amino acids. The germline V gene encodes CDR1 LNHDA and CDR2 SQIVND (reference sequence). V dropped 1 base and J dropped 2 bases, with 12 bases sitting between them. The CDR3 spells CASSIGAGPTYEQYF. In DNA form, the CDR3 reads TGTGCCAGTAGTATAGGGGCCGGGCCCACCTACGAGCAGTACTTC. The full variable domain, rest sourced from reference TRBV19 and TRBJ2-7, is DGGITQSPKYLFRKEGQNVTLSCEQNLNHDAMYWYRQDPGQGLRLIYYSQIVNDFQKGDIAEGYSVSREKKESFPLTVTSAQKNPTAFYLCASSIGAGPTYEQYFGPGTRLTVT.

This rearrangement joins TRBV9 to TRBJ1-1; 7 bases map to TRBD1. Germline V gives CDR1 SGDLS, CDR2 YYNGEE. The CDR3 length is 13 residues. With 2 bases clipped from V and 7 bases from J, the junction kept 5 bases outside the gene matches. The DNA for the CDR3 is TGTGCCAGCAGCGTGGGAGGGACAGTTGAAGCTTTCTTT. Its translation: CASSVGGTVEAFF.

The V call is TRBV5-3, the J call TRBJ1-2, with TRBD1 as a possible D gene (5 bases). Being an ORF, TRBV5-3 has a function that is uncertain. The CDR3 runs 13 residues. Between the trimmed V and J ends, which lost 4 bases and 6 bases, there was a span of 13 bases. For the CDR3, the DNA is TGTGCCAGAAGCGTGGGGGAGATGGATGGCTACACCTTC. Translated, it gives CARSVGEMDGYTF.